Sequencing of this TCR beta chain was carried out in a study of blood T cell repertoires in COVID-19. The CDR3 spans 13 residues. The V gene lost 4 bases and the J gene lost 7 bases, with 15 bases spanning the gap. CDR1 is SGDLS, CDR2 YYNGEE, per germline. TCRdb's copy holds only in-frame clones and misses some; the assay was immunoSEQ multiplex PCR. The table records around 180,000 clones, 75% to 90% of them present only once. The chain uses TRBV9 and TRBJ2-7; D may be TRBD2 (6 bases). The sequence came from a man in his 70s with active or convalescent COVID-19. Material for sequencing was peripheral blood. The CDR3 loop reads CASSNKVAGEQYF. CDR3 bases: TGTGCCAGCAGCAACAAGGTTGCGGGGGAGCAGTACTTC.